Listed below are T cell receptor beta chains from one sample, sequenced in a study. In TCRdb, the RT-PCR reads were re-called with MiXCR into one record per CDR3 protein. Of around 700,000 distinct CDR3 sequences listed, approximately 15% were seen once; the top ten hold 3.6%. The source material was memory CD4+ T cells from blood. The source of these receptors is a female donor in good health, serving as a healthy control. The CDR3 runs from the conserved cysteine through the conserved F or W. D genes are given only for firm matches. Only part of the rows carry a size: once, few, many, or a class if the clone is expanded.

V gene	clone size	D gene	J gene	CDR3 DNA	CDR3 protein
TRBV6-2/TRBV6-3	many	NA	TRBJ2-2	TGTGCCAGCAGTTACCTACGGAACACCGGGGAGCTGTTTTTT	CASSYLRNTGELFF
TRBV10-3	many	NA	TRBJ2-4	TGTGCCATCAGTGAGGCCAAAAACATTCAGTACTTC	CAISEAKNIQYF
TRBV28	few	NA	TRBJ2-3	TGTGCCAGTACGGTGCTATCCGGGTCCAGAGACACAGATACGCAGTATTTT	CASTVLSGSRDTDTQYF
TRBV4-2	few	TRBD1	TRBJ1-6	TGTGCCAGCAGCCAAGAAGGGACAGGGAGGAATTCACCCCTCCACTTT	CASSQEGTGRNSPLHF
TRBV7-2	NA	NA	TRBJ2-5	TGTGCCAGCAGCTTAGGGGGACTTTCGGGGACCCAGTACTTC	CASSLGGLSGTQYF
TRBV28	NA	NA	TRBJ1-3	TGTGCCAGCACCCGCGACACCGGCTCTGGAAACACCATATATTTT	CASTRDTGSGNTIYF
TRBV7-2	many	TRBD2	TRBJ2-1	TGTGCCAGCAGCCTCCGGGAGGTCGGGGAGGGGCAGTTCTTC	CASSLREVGEGQFF
TRBV12-3/TRBV12-4	many	NA	TRBJ1-5	TGTGCCAGCAGCCACGGGGTGGGGAATCAGCCCCAGCATTTT	CASSHGVGNQPQHF
TRBV5-1	many	TRBD1	TRBJ2-7	TGCGCCAGCAGCTGGGACAGTCTGGAGGAGCAGTACTTC	CASSWDSLEEQYF
TRBV10-3	NA	TRBD2	TRBJ2-1	TGTGCCATCAGTGAGTCGGGGAGGGCCGCTAAGAGCTCCTACAATGAGCAGTTCTTC	CAISESGRAAKSSYNEQFF
TRBV12-3/TRBV12-4	few	NA	TRBJ1-2	TGTGCCAGCTGGGCGAAAAAGGGGCACACCTTC	CASWAKKGHTF
TRBV5-4	NA	TRBD1	TRBJ1-5	TGTGCCAGCAGCTCGGGACAGGGGCGGATCCAGCATTTT	CASSSGQGRIQHF
TRBV20-1	few	TRBD1	TRBJ1-2	TGCAGTGCTTCAACAGGGGCCGCTAACTATGGCTACACCTTC	CSASTGAANYGYTF
TRBV10-2	NA	NA	TRBJ1-5	TGCGCCAGCAGTGACCCGGACCAGCCCCAGCATTTT	CASSDPDQPQHF
TRBV20-1	few	NA	TRBJ1-4	TGCAGTGCTAGCCCGGAATCTAATGAAAAACTGTTTTTT	CSASPESNEKLFF
TRBV24-1	once	NA	TRBJ2-1	TGTGCCACTCAGTCGCTCAGGGGGGCCTACAATGAGCAGTTCTTC	CATQSLRGAYNEQFF
TRBV5-1	few	TRBD2	TRBJ2-1	TGCGCCAGCAGATTCTACAGTAGCGGGACTACCTACAATGAGCAGTTCTTC	CASRFYSSGTTYNEQFF
TRBV7-2	NA	NA	TRBJ2-7	TGTGCCAGCAGCCCAGCGGGCAGCGGCGCCTACGAGCAGTACTTC	CASSPAGSGAYEQYF
TRBV5-1	NA	NA	TRBJ1-4	TGCGCCAGCAGCGCAGAGGGACACAGTAATGAAAAACTGTTTTTT	CASSAEGHSNEKLFF
TRBV20-1	NA	TRBD1	TRBJ1-5	TGCAGTGCTAGGGTCCCGGGACAGGGAGGTAGAAATCAGCCCCAGCATTTT	CSARVPGQGGRNQPQHF